This T cell receptor (beta chain) appears in the sequencing data of a study of control samples from healthy donors and cancer patients (dated by TCRdb to about 2020). The library relied on the immunoSEQ multiplex PCR assay. Held by TCRdb, this immuneACCESS table contains in-frame sequences only and omits some clones. Under half of the omission traces to an unresolved V gene where checked; the cause of the rest is unknown. Here the sample has over 200,000 clones; almost 85% occur a single time. Together, the top ten hold 10% to 15% of the sample. A word on this clone: This clone's antigen is unknown. Per-base qualities were not stored, and no clone one base away is much larger.

The germline ends are 9 bases apart after V is trimmed by 5 bases and J by 10 bases. The CDR3 holds 12 amino acids from the cysteine to the phenylalanine. Here the CDR3 DNA is all that survives: 36 bases in frame from base 1. The germline V gene gives CDR1 as SNHLY and CDR2 as FYNNEI. This clonotype was sampled from a woman aged 55 to 70 with lung cancer. The sequence joins TRBV2 to TRBJ1-6, with no reliable assignment of the D segment. Source material: PBMCs. Here is the DNA: TGTGCCAGCAGTCCGCGGGAATCACCCCTCCACTTT. This codes for CASSPRESPLHF.